This T cell receptor (beta chain) was captured in a study of cytomegalovirus exposure and HLA in healthy donors. Study-level findings and limits: The majority of TCR sequences were rare, yet some public TCRs appeared in many donors. Associated with cytomegalovirus, according to the listing, were 150 to 200 TCR beta chains. Rates of TCR association differed by HLA locus in a later analysis, with DRB1 highest and HLA-C lowest.

With 60 Vbeta and 13 Jbeta primers, the PCR was carried out. The repertoire was sequenced with immunoSEQ multiplex PCR; TCRdb's copy has only in-frame clones and lacks some. This sample has hundreds of thousands of clones, with approximately 80% found just once. Nominally healthy donors provided the samples, though records likely missed some immune exposures. The CDR3 contains 12 residues. Germline V gene data show CDR1 as LNHDA and CDR2 as SQIVND (reference sequence). Trimming took 9 bases from V and 3 from J; bases not matched to a gene: 4. This clone was observed a few times. Its antigen is undetermined.

This chain uses TRBV19 with TRBJ1-1; the match to TRBD1 covers 7 bases. This TCR derives from a woman aged 40 to 55 in good health and CMV-seronegative. Material: PBMCs. The CDR3 coding sequence is TGTGCCAGCTTCACAGGGGACACTGAAGCTTTCTTT. Translating it yields CASFTGDTEAFF.